This passage covers 3 T cell receptor beta chains from one sample sequenced in a study of cytomegalovirus exposure and HLA in healthy donors. PCR used 60 Vbeta primers and 13 Jbeta primers. TCRdb's copy holds only in-frame clones and misses some; the assay was immunoSEQ multiplex PCR. The table includes more than 95,000 clones, 70% to 80% detected once. Sequenced input: PBMCs. The receptor set was obtained from a man aged 30-40 years in good health and CMV-seropositive.

This chain uses TRBV23-1 with TRBJ1-1; D unresolved. TRBV23-1 qualifies as an ORF whose function is uncertain. The CDR3 has 15 residues. V lost 3 bases and J lost 1, with 12 bases in between. The CDR3 is CASSHPPGKNTEAFF. In DNA, the CDR3 is TGCGCCAGCAGTCACCCCCCGGGGAAGAACACTGAAGCTTTCTTT.

The chain carries TRBV5-1 and TRBJ1-2; 10 bases line up with TRBD1. CDR3 length equals 13 residues. J lost 8 bases, V lost 4 bases, and 5 bases had no gene match. From germline, CDR1 is SGHRS and CDR2 YFSETQ. For the CDR3, the DNA is TGCGCCAGCAGCGAAGACAGGGGGCGAGGCTACACCTTC. Translating it yields CASSEDRGRGYTF.

This clone came up once. The junction differs from germline at one of its ends, possibly a read error. The rearrangement joins TRBV7-2 to TRBJ2-1; TRBD2 agrees at 12 bases. Germline-derived CDR1 and CDR2 are SGHTA and FQGNSA. The CDR3 extends over 14 amino acids. CDR3 in DNA: TGTGCCAGCAGCCTAGCGGGAGGGCCTAATGAGCAGTTCTTC. Its translation is CASSLAGGPNEQFF.